This T cell receptor beta chain was identified during a study of spatial heterogeneity in lung cancer. TCRdb called the 5' RACE reads again in MiXCR, with one record for every CDR3 protein. The table has about 47,000 distinct CDR3 sequences, around 7% seen once; the top ten hold 35% to 45%. This clonotype occurred many times. The V end lost 5 bases, the J end lost 1 base, and 8 bases lay between the germline ends. The germline V gene has CDR1 MNHNS and CDR2 SASEGT. The CDR3 consists of 13 residues. The time point here: blood at routine non-recurrence follow-up after resection. TCRs were sequenced from unsorted whole RNA of tumor, nontumor lung or PBMC.

The clonotype was recovered from a female donor with early-stage non-small cell lung cancer. V and J are TRBV6-1 and TRBJ1-1, with a tentative D call TRBD1 (5 bases). The sample consisted of PBMCs, taken at follow-up. The CDR3 DNA reads as TGTGCCAGCAGTATAACAGGGAACACTGAAGCTTTCTTT. Protein: CASSITGNTEAFF.